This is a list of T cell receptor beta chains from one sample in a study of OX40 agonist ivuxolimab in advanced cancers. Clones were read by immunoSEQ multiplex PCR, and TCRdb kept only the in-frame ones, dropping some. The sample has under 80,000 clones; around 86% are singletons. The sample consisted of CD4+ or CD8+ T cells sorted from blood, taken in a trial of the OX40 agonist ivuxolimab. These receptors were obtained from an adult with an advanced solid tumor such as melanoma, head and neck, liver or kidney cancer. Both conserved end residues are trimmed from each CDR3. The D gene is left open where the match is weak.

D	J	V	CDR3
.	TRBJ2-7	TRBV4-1	ASSQTPPGQGYEQY
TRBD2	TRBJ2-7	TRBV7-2	ASGRGLARYEQY
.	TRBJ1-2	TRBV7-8	ASTPGADNYGYT
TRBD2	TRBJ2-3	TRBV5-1	ASSLGTSGPSTDTQY
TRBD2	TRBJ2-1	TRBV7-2	ASRTKRGGRNEQF
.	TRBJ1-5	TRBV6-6	ASSYSISFALSPQH
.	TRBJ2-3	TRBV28	ASRVFGNTQY
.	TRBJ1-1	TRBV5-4	ASSLQGRTEAF
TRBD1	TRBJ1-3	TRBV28	ASSGGQQFGNTIY
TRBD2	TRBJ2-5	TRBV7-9	ASSPGTSGEKWFEETQY
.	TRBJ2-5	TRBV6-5	ASSYSTALGQETQY
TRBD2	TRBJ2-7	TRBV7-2	ASSLYPGGPSYEQY
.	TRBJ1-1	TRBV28	ASSRAVQATEAF
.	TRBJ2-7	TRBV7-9	ASSLRVGQIYEQY
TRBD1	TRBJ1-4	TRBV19	ASSGTDSVNEKLF
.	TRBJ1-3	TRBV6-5	ASRQSGGNTIY
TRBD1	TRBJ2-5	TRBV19	ASRPPGQGVYTQY
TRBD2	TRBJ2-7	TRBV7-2	ASRRRLAGYEQY
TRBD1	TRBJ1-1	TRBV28	ASNQGGQGRVEAF
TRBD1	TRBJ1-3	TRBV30	AWNRDRENTIY
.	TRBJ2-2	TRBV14	ASSQVRGNTGELF
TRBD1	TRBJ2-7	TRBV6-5	ASSPRDRLTEQY
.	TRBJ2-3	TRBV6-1	ASSDWGRATDTQY
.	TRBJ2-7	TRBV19	ASTRDRSSYEQY
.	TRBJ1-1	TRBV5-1	ASSRRTGTQNTEAF
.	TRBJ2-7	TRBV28	ASSLFSFRDTYEQY
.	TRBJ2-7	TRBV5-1	ASSRASGLPYEQY
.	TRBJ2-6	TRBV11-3	ASSRPSGSGANVLT
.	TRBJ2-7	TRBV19	ASSLLGTKTSYEQY
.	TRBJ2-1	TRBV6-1	ASSESVQSIAGWTVTYNEQF
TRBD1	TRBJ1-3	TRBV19	ASRRDRVDTIY
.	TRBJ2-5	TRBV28	ASTGGLDAETQY
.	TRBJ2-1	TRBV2	ASSRRAGDNEQF
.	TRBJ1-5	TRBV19	ASSIVADQPQH
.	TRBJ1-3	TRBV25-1	ASSPQGGSGNTIY
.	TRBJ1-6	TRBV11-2	ASSLGIARANYNSPLH
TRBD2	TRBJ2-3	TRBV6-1	ASSGSPSGGARGSQY
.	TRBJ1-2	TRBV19	ASSIRGSGGYT
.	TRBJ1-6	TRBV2	ASWQYNSPLH
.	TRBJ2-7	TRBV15	ATSISGRGPYEQY
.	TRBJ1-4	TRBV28	ASTGAGRVEKLF
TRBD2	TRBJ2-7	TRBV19	ASSIGLAGSSYEQY
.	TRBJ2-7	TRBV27	ASSSRPGALYEQY
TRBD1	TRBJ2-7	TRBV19	ASSIATGQGSQEQY
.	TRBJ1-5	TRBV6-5	AIVEVNSNQPQH
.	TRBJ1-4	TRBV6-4	ASSSPAQIWVELSNEKLF
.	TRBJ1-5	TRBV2	ASSGTAGGNQPQH
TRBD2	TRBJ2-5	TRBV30	AWSVPSGMETQY
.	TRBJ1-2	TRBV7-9	ASSLGGQGGYT
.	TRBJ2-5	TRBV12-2	ASRQLRGALETQY
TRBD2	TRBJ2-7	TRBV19	ASSAGTSGSPISYEQY
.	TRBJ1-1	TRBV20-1	SARRQGEAF
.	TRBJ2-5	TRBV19	ASKEGTETQY
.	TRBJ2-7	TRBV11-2	ASSLRETASYEQY